This T cell receptor beta chain appears in the sequencing data of a study of graft-versus-host responses after intestinal transplantation. Study-level background: Anti-thymocyte globulin was used for induction in all recipients, who then took tacrolimus and steroids for roughly three years.

The protocol was immunoSEQ multiplex PCR, while the TCRdb copy is restricted to in-frame clones and leaves out a portion. The sample gives roughly 120,000 clones, over 80% of which show up once; 0.095% to 0.15% is in the top ten. Overall study results and limits: GvH clones were identified in recipient marrow, with some first appearing in ileum or blood. Early after transplant, HvG clones declined as circulating GvH clones peaked. Allograft graft-versus-host to host-versus-graft clonal ratios ran high in patients with graft-donor T cell macrochimerism.

Turning to this clone: What it binds is unknown.

The germline gives CDR1 LGHNA, CDR2 YNFKEQ. V lost 1 base to trimming and J lost 3 bases, with 13 bases between them. This CDR3 has 16 residues. The rearrangement links TRBV4-2 to TRBJ1-3, with D possibly matching TRBD1 (5 bases). The material was unstimulated CD4+ T cells sorted from spleen or lymph node cells, obtained before intestinal transplant. The sequence was collected from a human donor who received an intestinal transplant. The CDR3 bases are TGTGCCAGCAGCCAAGGACAGACAGTGGATGGAAACACCATATATTTT. It codes for CASSQGQTVDGNTIYF.